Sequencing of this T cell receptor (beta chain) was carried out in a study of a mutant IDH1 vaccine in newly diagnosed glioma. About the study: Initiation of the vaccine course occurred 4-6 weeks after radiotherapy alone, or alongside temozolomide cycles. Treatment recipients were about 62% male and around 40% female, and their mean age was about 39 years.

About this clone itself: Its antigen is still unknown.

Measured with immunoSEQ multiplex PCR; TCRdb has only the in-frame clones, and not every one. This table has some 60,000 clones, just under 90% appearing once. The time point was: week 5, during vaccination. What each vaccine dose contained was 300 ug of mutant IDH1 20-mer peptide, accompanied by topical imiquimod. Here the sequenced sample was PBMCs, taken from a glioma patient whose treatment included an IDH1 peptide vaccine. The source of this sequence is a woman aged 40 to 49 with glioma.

The CDR3 is CASSYSAAGHGYTF. The DNA of the CDR3 is TGTGCCAGCAGTTACTCGGCGGCAGGGCATGGCTACACCTTC. V is TRBV6-6 and J is TRBJ1-2, with a weak D call TRBD1 (5 bases). Germline V gene data show CDR1 as MNHNY and CDR2 as SVGAGI (reference sequence). The CDR3 consists of 14 residues. The V gene lost 0 bases and the J gene lost 6 bases, with 11 bases spanning the gap.